The rows below give T cell receptor beta chains drawn from one sample of a study of T-cell reconstitution after alpha-beta-depleted transplantation in children. MiXCR, applied by TCRdb to the PCR reads, yields one record per CDR3 protein. The sample comprises 750,000 to 950,000 distinct CDR3 sequences, 16% of which are singletons, and around 5.3% rests with the top ten. The specimen comprised PBMCs, mostly from graft donor cells, sampled 360 days after TCRalphabeta/CD19-depleted stem cell transplant. The receptors originated from a male patient younger than 18 who had a stem cell transplant for acute lymphoblastic leukemia, so the T cells may come from the graft donor. CDR3s include the opening cysteine and the closing phenylalanine or tryptophan. Each record gives: J gene, V gene, CDR3 protein.

J gene: TRBJ2-3; V gene: TRBV10-3; CDR3 protein: CAISESAGVSTDTQYF
J gene: TRBJ2-5; V gene: TRBV29-1; CDR3 protein: CSVGHPYQETQYF
J gene: TRBJ2-7; V gene: TRBV19; CDR3 protein: CASTPRGVFGSYEQYF
J gene: TRBJ2-7; V gene: TRBV20-1; CDR3 protein: CSARSPVNSYEQYF
J gene: TRBJ2-7; V gene: TRBV5-1; CDR3 protein: CASSPEPGYAYEQYF
J gene: TRBJ1-5; V gene: TRBV5-5; CDR3 protein: CASSLDRRGLANQPQHF
J gene: TRBJ2-3; V gene: TRBV4-1; CDR3 protein: CASSLGARGSTDTQYF
J gene: TRBJ2-1; V gene: TRBV7-9; CDR3 protein: CASSPEGGWGNEQFF
J gene: TRBJ2-1; V gene: TRBV9; CDR3 protein: CASSPLKLAGGRGYNEQFF
J gene: TRBJ2-7; V gene: TRBV5-1; CDR3 protein: CASSRGVAGDYEQYF
J gene: TRBJ2-1; V gene: TRBV10-1; CDR3 protein: CASQGSTEQFF
J gene: TRBJ2-1; V gene: TRBV3-1; CDR3 protein: CASSQDLPVGAHEQFF
J gene: TRBJ2-5; V gene: TRBV7-3; CDR3 protein: CASSLNPLGPLESAQYF
J gene: TRBJ2-5; V gene: TRBV7-6; CDR3 protein: CASSLAISPFNAETQYF
J gene: TRBJ1-1; V gene: TRBV6-5; CDR3 protein: CASTGQRTEAFF
J gene: TRBJ2-1; V gene: TRBV11-2; CDR3 protein: CASSFPAGAYNEQFF
J gene: TRBJ2-1; V gene: TRBV20-1; CDR3 protein: CSARRWEVDNEQFF
J gene: TRBJ2-4; V gene: TRBV29-1; CDR3 protein: CSVEPWGPAEGAKNIQYF
J gene: TRBJ2-1; V gene: TRBV5-1; CDR3 protein: CASSFLTGRSFGGNEQFF
J gene: TRBJ1-1; V gene: TRBV12-3/TRBV12-4; CDR3 protein: CASSARGGSGTEAFF
J gene: TRBJ1-1; V gene: TRBV12-3/TRBV12-4; CDR3 protein: CASRPTGADTEAFF
J gene: TRBJ2-7; V gene: TRBV4-1; CDR3 protein: CASSQEPGLSYEQYF
J gene: TRBJ2-1; V gene: TRBV3-1; CDR3 protein: CASSPLGAGSVQQFF
J gene: TRBJ2-2; V gene: TRBV5-1; CDR3 protein: CASSPYNTGELFF
J gene: TRBJ2-1; V gene: TRBV5-1; CDR3 protein: CASSLEADQRMAYNEQFF
J gene: TRBJ2-5; V gene: TRBV7-9; CDR3 protein: CASSSGLAGGPQYF
J gene: TRBJ2-1; V gene: TRBV20-1; CDR3 protein: CSARGGGNEQFF
J gene: TRBJ2-7; V gene: TRBV7-2; CDR3 protein: CASSLNGKRYEQYF
J gene: TRBJ2-5; V gene: TRBV28; CDR3 protein: CASSLSPAQETQYF
J gene: TRBJ2-7; V gene: TRBV3-1; CDR3 protein: CASSRLASEQYF
J gene: TRBJ2-5; V gene: TRBV7-3; CDR3 protein: CASSLVEGTETQYF
J gene: TRBJ2-1; V gene: TRBV5-1; CDR3 protein: CASSHWGQDYNEQFF
J gene: TRBJ2-1; V gene: TRBV20-1; CDR3 protein: CSARKEFGRYNEQFF
J gene: TRBJ2-7; V gene: TRBV5-1; CDR3 protein: CASTLSLGNNPEQYF
J gene: TRBJ2-1; V gene: TRBV5-1; CDR3 protein: CASSDHRGPNNEQFF
J gene: TRBJ2-7; V gene: TRBV10-3; CDR3 protein: CAISFPGEQYF
J gene: TRBJ2-7; V gene: TRBV20-1; CDR3 protein: CSARASDVLIGEQYF
J gene: TRBJ2-3; V gene: TRBV18; CDR3 protein: CASSPRPPSDTQYF
J gene: TRBJ2-1; V gene: TRBV3-1; CDR3 protein: CASSRETGRGSSYNEQFF
J gene: TRBJ2-1; V gene: TRBV6-5; CDR3 protein: CASSYSNANEQFF
J gene: TRBJ2-6; V gene: TRBV29-1; CDR3 protein: CSVLQRISSGANVLTF
J gene: TRBJ2-1; V gene: TRBV29-1; CDR3 protein: CSVEDLDKGYNEQFF
J gene: TRBJ1-2; V gene: TRBV5-1; CDR3 protein: CASSLSVGHRPNYGYTF
J gene: TRBJ2-2; V gene: TRBV12-3/TRBV12-4; CDR3 protein: CASSRDFVSTGELFF